This TCR beta chain was captured by sequencing in a study of blood T cell repertoires in COVID-19. In the original analysis: Researchers report that nucleated cell counts were estimated from reference gene primer amplification. Clones were sequenced by immunoSEQ multiplex PCR, and TCRdb holds only the in-frame ones, with some missing. The V and J calls and clone size are taken from that table; D and trimming were inferred from the DNA. The sample lists 88,000 or so clones, roughly 77% occurring once. V was clipped by 4 bases and J by 3 bases, with 7 bases between them. The CDR3 runs to 13 residues. CDR1 is LGHDT, CDR2 YNNKEL, per germline (reference sequence).

This receptor was identified in a human donor in a cohort sampled during active COVID-19. The chain combines TRBV3-1 (or the pseudogene TRBV3-2) with TRBJ1-3; D is ambiguous. Sequencing was carried out using peripheral blood. The CDR3 loop reads CASSPRGGNTIYF. CDR3 coding DNA: TGTGCCAGCAGCCCGCGGGGTGGAAACACCATATATTTT.